This TCR beta chain was found in a study of cytomegalovirus exposure and HLA in healthy donors. The PCR was carried out with 60 Vbeta primers and 13 Jbeta primers. The protocol was immunoSEQ multiplex PCR, while the TCRdb copy is restricted to in-frame clones and leaves out a portion. The sample shows approximately 190,000 clones, over 80% of them seen only once. Study outcomes and limitations: A few chains linked to CMV were shown in vitro to be specific for CMV antigens. Analyses of presence/absence relied on an assumption of roughly uniform sequencing depth across donors. Sequencing likely caused a cluster of highly shared sequence variants. Being productive about 87% or about 30% of the time was typical of most TCR beta V segments in an earlier analysis.

With respect to this clone: Its antigen remains unidentified.

Sequenced: PBMCs. This receptor was obtained from a man aged 25-45 years in good health and CMV-seronegative.

CDR3 amino acids: CASSLYSGGSQDTQYF. Written as DNA, the CDR3 is TGTGCCAGCAGTTTATATAGCGGGGGGAGTCAAGATACGCAGTATTTT. The chain joins TRBV27 to TRBJ2-3; 10 bases map to TRBD2. V lost 1 base to trimming and J lost 5 bases; unmatched junction nucleotides: 6. This CDR3 has 16 residues. Per germline, CDR1 MNHEY and CDR2 SMNVEV (reference sequence).